These 9 T cell receptor beta chains were sequenced from one sample in a study of T cell repertoires in cytomegalovirus infection. Each CDR3 protein gets one entry after TCRdb re-called the reads with MiXCR. The sample carries approximately 990,000 distinct CDR3 sequences, approximately 31% recorded once. Antigens of these TCRs are unknown. The sequences come from cultured CD8+ T cells from PBMCs, collected from culture after CMV antigen stimulation. All receptors derive from a human donor in good health (CMV status not recorded). Some clones in this sample may be carry-over from other donors' samples.

The chain joins TRBV19 to TRBJ1-1, with a possible D match to TRBD1 (6 bases). The V and J ends lost 7 bases and 4 bases respectively, with 13 bases between them. The CDR3 totals 13 residues. Germline CDR1 reads LNHDA; CDR2 reads SQIVND (reference sequence). CDR3 protein: CASMTGAGTEAFF. The CDR3 DNA reads TGTGCCAGTATGACGGGGGCGGGCACTGAAGCTTTCTTT.

The gene calls are TRBV7-6 and TRBJ1-4, with 9 nucleotides matching TRBD1. This CDR3 has 13 residues. In germline, CDR1 is SGHVS, CDR2 FNYEAQ. J lost 4 bases, V lost 11 bases, and 5 bases had no gene match. CDR3 sequence reads: CAVSTGGNEKLFF. CDR3 nucleotides: TGTGCCGTTTCGACAGGGGGTAATGAAAAACTGTTTTTT.

The chain uses TRBV6-2 or TRBV6-3 and TRBJ2-6; D not certain. The V end was cut by 0 bases, the J end by 7 bases, with 10 bases between. The length of the CDR3 is 15 residues. Germline CDR1 reads MNHEY; CDR2 reads SVGEGT. The CDR3 region has the DNA TGTGCCAGCAGTTACTCGGGGTTCGGTGCCAACGTCCTGACTTTC. Translated, it gives CASSYSGFGANVLTF.

This chain links TRBV4-3 with TRBJ1-5; D remains ambiguous. CDR1 LGHNA and CDR2 YSLEER come from the germline V gene. This CDR3 has 15 residues. Trimming removed 9 bases from V and 0 bases from J, with 15 bases in between. This CDR3 reads CASLLRLGSNQPQHF. The CDR3, as DNA: TGCGCCAGTCTTCTCCGCCTGGGTAGCAATCAGCCCCAGCATTTT.

Ten or more counts support this clonotype. The chain combines TRBV7-2 with TRBJ2-5, with 10 bases fitting TRBD2. Per germline, CDR1 SGHTA and CDR2 FQGNSA. V was clipped by 0 bases and J by 4 bases; unmatched bases: 14. The CDR3 is 19 amino acids. Here the CDR3 reads CASSLASEGLASGVETQYF. In DNA, the CDR3 is TGTGCCAGCAGCTTAGCCTCCGAGGGACTAGCGTCGGGTGTAGAGACCCAGTACTTC.

The chain uses TRBV5-6 and TRBJ1-2, with D tentatively TRBD1 (5 bases). The CDR3 is 13 amino acids. V was clipped by 0 bases and J by 8 bases, with 11 bases between them. Germline V gives CDR1 SGHDT, CDR2 YYEEEE. The CDR3 DNA sequence: TGTGCCAGCAGCTTGGATACGGGGCGCGGCTACACCTTC. Translated, it gives CASSLDTGRGYTF. Full variable domain (remainder filled in from reference TRBV5-6 and TRBJ1-2): DAGVTQSPTHLIKTRGQQVTLRCSPKSGHDTVSWYQQALGQGPQFIFQYYEEEERQRGNFPDRFSGHQFPNYSSELNVNALLLGDSALYLCASSLDTGRGYTFGSGTRLTVV.

For the CDR3, the DNA is TGTGCCAGCAGCCCCCCTGCGGGAGGAAACACCATATATTTT. This encodes CASSPPAGGNTIYF. V usage is TRBV7-8 and J usage is TRBJ1-3; unclear D gene. Trimming pared 5 bases from V and 4 bases from J, leaving 12 bases between. Germline V CDR1 and CDR2: SGHVS, FQNEAQ. The CDR3 is made up of 14 amino acids.

This clonotype was observed once. Here the CDR3 DNA reads TGTGCCAGCATGCGGGGGGGGGGCAATCAGCCCCAGCATTTT. Translating it yields CASMRGGGNQPQHF. The chain combines TRBV27 with TRBJ1-5; the D gene is possibly TRBD1 (5 bases). Trimming took 7 bases from V and 2 from J, leaving 12 bases between them. The CDR3 runs to 14 residues. Germline V gene lookup returns CDR1 MNHEY and CDR2 SMNVEV (reference sequence).

There are many counts of this clonotype. The chain employs TRBV7-6 and TRBJ2-1; the match to TRBD1 covers 12 bases. This CDR3 is built from 15 residues. Germline CDR1 reads SGHVS; CDR2 reads FNYEAQ. V trimming: 5 bases; J trimming: 6 bases; junction bases outside the gene matches: 5. CDR3 DNA: TGTGCCAGCAGCACCGGGACAGGGGGCGGCAATGAGCAGTTCTTC. This translates into CASSTGTGGGNEQFF. Full variable domain (outside the CDR3, taken from reference TRBV7-6 and TRBJ2-1): GAGVSQSPRYKVTKRGQDVALRCDPISGHVSLYWYRQALGQGPEFLTYFNYEAQQDKSGLPNDRFSAERPEGSISTLTIQRTEQRDSAMYRCASSTGTGGGNEQFFGPGTRLTVL.